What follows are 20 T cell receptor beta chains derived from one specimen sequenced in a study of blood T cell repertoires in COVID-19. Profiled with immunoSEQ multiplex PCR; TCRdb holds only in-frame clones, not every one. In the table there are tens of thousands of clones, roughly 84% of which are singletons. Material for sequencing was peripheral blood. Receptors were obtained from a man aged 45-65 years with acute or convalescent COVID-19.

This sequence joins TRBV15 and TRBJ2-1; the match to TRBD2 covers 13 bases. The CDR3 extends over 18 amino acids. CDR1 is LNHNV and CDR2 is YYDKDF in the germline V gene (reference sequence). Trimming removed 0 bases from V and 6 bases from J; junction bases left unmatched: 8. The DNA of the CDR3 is TGTGCCACCAGCAGAGATTATCCGGGGACTAGCGGGACCAATGAGCAGTTCTTC. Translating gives CATSRDYPGTSGTNEQFF.

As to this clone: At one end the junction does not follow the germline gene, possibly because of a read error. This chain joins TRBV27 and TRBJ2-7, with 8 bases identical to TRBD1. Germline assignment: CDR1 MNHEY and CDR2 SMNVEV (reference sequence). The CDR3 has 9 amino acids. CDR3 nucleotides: TGTGCCAGCAGTCTGGGACAGGACTTC. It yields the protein CASSLGQDF.

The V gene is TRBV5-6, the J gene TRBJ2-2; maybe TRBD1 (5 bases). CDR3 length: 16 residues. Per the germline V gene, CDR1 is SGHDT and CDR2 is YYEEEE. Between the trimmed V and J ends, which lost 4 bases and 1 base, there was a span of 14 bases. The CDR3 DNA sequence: TGTGCCAGCAGCGGGGCCCATTTCCGGAACACCGGGGAGCTGTTTTTT. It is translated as CASSGAHFRNTGELFF.

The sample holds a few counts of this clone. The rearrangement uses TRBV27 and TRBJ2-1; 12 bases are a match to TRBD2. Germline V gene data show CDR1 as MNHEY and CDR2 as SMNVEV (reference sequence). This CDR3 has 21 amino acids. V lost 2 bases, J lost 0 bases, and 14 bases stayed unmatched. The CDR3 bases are TGTGCCAGCAGTTTAGGGACGGTGGCTAGCGGGGGGGCGAGCTCCTACAATGAGCAGTTCTTC. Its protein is CASSLGTVASGGASSYNEQFF.

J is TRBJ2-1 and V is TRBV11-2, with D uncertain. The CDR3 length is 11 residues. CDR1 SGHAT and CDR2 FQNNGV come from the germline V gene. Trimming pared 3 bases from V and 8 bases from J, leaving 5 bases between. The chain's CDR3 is CASSLSDEQFF. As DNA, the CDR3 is TGTGCCAGCAGCTTGAGCGATGAGCAGTTCTTC.

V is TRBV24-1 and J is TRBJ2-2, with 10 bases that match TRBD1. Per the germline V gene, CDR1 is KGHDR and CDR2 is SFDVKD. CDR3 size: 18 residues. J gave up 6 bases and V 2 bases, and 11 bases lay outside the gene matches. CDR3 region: CATSDSWDRGIRAGELFF. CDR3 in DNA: TGTGCCACCAGTGATTCCTGGGACAGGGGAATCCGGGCCGGGGAGCTGTTTTTT.

This CDR3 is CASSQASLTGGEGYTF. The CDR3 DNA reads TGTGCCAGCAGCCAAGCCAGCCTCACAGGGGGAGAGGGCTACACCTTC. The chain is built from TRBV3-1 (or the pseudogene TRBV3-2) and TRBJ1-2; 8 bases line up with TRBD1. Germline CDR1 is LGHDT and CDR2 is YNNKEL (reference sequence). This CDR3 has 16 residues. J gave up 8 bases and V 1 base, and 12 bases lay outside the gene matches.

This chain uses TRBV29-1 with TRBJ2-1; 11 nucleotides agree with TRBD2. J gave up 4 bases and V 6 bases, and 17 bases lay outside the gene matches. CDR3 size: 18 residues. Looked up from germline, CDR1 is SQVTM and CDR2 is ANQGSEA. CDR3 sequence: CSVPLPGGLAGGYNEQFF. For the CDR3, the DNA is TGCAGCGTCCCGCTCCCCGGTGGGCTAGCGGGAGGATACAATGAGCAGTTCTTC.

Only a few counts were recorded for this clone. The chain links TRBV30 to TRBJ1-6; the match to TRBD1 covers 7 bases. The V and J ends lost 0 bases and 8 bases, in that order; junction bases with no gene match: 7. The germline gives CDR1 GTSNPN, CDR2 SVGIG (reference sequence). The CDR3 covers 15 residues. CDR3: CAWSVGYTGDSPLHF. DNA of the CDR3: TGTGCCTGGAGTGTAGGTTACACAGGGGATTCACCCCTCCACTTT.

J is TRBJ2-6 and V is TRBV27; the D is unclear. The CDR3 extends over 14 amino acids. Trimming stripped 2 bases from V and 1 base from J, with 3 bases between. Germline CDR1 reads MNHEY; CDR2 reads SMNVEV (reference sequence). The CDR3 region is CASSLQSGANVLTF. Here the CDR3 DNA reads TGTGCCAGCAGTTTACAATCTGGGGCCAACGTCCTGACTTTC.

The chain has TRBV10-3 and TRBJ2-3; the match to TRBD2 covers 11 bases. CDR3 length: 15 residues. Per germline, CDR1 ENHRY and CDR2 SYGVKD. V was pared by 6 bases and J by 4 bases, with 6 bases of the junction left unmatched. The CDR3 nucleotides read TGTGCCATCAGCGCTACTAGCGGGAGTGCAGATACGCAGTATTTT. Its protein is CAISATSGSADTQYF.

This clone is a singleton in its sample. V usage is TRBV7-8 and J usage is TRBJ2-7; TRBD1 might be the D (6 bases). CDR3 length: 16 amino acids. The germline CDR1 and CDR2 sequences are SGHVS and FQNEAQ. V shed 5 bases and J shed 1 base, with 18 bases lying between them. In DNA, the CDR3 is TGTGCCAGCAGCAATCTTAGGAGCGGACAGTCCTACGAGCAGTACTTC. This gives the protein CASSNLRSGQSYEQYF.

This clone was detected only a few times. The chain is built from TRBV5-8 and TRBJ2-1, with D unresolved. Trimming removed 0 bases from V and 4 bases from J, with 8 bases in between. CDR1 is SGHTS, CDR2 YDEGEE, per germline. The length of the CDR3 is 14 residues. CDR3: CASSLDSLYNEQFF. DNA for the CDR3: TGTGCCAGCAGCTTGGACAGTTTATACAATGAGCAGTTCTTC.

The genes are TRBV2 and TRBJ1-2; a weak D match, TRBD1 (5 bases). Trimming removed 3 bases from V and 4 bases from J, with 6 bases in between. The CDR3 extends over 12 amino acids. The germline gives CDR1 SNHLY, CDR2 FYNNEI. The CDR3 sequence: CASSDQGYGYTF. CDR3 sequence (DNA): TGTGCCAGCAGTGATCAGGGCTATGGCTACACCTTC. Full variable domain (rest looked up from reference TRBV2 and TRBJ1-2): EPEVTQTPSHQVTQMGQEVILRCVPISNHLYFYWYRQILGQKVEFLVSFYNNEISEKSEIFDDQFSVERPDGSNFTLKIRSTKLEDSAMYFCASSDQGYGYTFGSGTRLTVV.

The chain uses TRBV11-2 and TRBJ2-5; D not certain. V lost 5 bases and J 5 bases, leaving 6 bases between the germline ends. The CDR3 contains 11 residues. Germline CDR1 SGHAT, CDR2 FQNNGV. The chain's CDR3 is CASSASETQYF. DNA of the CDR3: TGTGCCAGCAGCGCGTCGGAGACCCAGTACTTC.

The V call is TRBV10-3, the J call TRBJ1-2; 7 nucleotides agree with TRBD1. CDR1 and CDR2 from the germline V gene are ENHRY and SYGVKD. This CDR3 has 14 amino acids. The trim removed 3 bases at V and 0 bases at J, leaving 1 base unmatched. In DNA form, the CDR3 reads TGTGCCATCAGTGAAGGGGGCACTAACTATGGCTACACCTTC. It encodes CAISEGGTNYGYTF.

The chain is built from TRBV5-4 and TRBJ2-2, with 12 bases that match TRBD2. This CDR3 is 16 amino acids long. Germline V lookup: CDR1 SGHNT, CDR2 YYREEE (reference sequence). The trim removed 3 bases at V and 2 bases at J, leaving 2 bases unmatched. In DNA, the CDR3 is TGTGCCAGCAGCTCCGGACTAGCGGGAAACACCGGGGAGCTGTTTTTT. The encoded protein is CASSSGLAGNTGELFF.

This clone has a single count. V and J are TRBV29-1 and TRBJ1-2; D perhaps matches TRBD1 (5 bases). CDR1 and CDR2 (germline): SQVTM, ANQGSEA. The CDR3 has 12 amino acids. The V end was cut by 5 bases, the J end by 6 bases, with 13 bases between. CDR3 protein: CSVHGHADGYTF. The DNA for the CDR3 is TGCAGCGTTCACGGACATGCTGATGGCTACACCTTC.

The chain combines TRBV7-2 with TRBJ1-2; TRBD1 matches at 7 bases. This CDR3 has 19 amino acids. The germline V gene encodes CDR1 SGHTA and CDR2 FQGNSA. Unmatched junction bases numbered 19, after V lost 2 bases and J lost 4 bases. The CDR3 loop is CASSLLLGRPRGQSYGYTF. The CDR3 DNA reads TGTGCCAGCAGCTTACTTTTGGGGCGGCCAAGGGGGCAGTCCTATGGCTACACCTTC.

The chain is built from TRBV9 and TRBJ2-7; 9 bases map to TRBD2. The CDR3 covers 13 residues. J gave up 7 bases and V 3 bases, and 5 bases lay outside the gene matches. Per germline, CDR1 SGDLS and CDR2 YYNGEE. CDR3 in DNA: TGTGCCAGCAGCGCTCCTAGCGGGATTGAGCAGTACTTC. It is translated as CASSAPSGIEQYF.